This T cell receptor (beta chain) was observed in a study of blood T cell repertoires in COVID-19. Study details: Researchers got acute and convalescent COVID-19 samples from the United States, Italy and Spain.

Original processing notes: Amplification of reference gene primers provided the estimated nucleated cell counts. The protocol was immunoSEQ multiplex PCR, while the TCRdb copy is restricted to in-frame clones and leaves out a portion. V and J calls and clone size follow that table, whereas D and trimming were derived from the DNA. The top ten clones hold approximately 10% of a sample with some 150,000 clones, around nine tenths of them seen once. This CDR3 has 13 amino acids. The V end was cut by 5 bases, the J end by 6 bases, with 15 bases between. Germline-derived CDR1 and CDR2 are SGHKS and YYEKEE (reference sequence).

The V call is TRBV5-5, the J call TRBJ2-7, with D possibly matching TRBD2 (5 bases). The clonotype originates from a man aged 50 to 59 with active or convalescent COVID-19. The specimen was peripheral blood. This chain's CDR3 is CASSFRGNSEQYF. The CDR3 DNA reads as TGTGCCAGCAGTTTCAGAGGGAACAGCGAGCAGTACTTC.